This TCR beta chain appears in the sequencing data of a study of T cell responses to AZD1222 COVID-19 vaccine. Study observations and caveats: At 160-218 and 743-854, vaccine-associated CD4 TCRs were dominant, and they spanned spike. Targets within unmutated variant regions were reportedly found for nearly half of spike-specific TCRs. Mostly white British, mostly female donors; authors suggested clonal diversity may be underestimated.

Repertoires were generated with immunoSEQ multiplex PCR, while TCRdb's copy carries only in-frame clones and drops some. The repertoire includes approximately 300,000 clones, around 93% of them detected once, and around 0.57% sits in the top ten. This clone was recorded a few times. The target antigen is unknown. Germline CDR1 reads SGHDT; CDR2 reads YYEEEE. Between the trimmed V and J ends, which lost 4 bases and 7 bases, there was a span of 21 bases. The CDR3 is 15 residues long. The sequences come from peripheral blood, collected 28 days after the second AZD1222 dose. The origin of this receptor is an adult who received the AZD1222 COVID-19 vaccine. This sequence joins TRBV5-6 and TRBJ2-7; perhaps D is TRBD1 or TRBD2 (7 bases each). CDR3 sequence reads: CASSPRGGGGVEQYF. Here the CDR3 DNA reads TGTGCCAGCAGCCCCAGGGGAGGGGGCGGAGTTGAGCAGTACTTC.